What follows is one T cell receptor beta chain and its context. Antigen: not known. These data originate in a study of T cell responses to AZD1222 COVID-19 vaccine. Study-level findings and limits: Females outnumbered males among donors, who were mostly white British; clonal diversity was possibly underestimated. Nearly half of spike-specific TCRs reportedly target unmutated variant regions.

Clones were read by immunoSEQ multiplex PCR, and TCRdb kept only the in-frame ones, dropping some. The data hold some 160,000 clones, with 91% observed a single time. Sequencing used peripheral blood, obtained on day 0 of AZD1222 vaccination. The sequence was collected from an adult in good health.

The DNA of the CDR3 is TGTGCCAGCAGCGAACAGGGGGGGAGCACTGAAGCTTTCTTT. It is translated as CASSEQGGSTEAFF. J is TRBJ1-1 and V is TRBV28; 8 bases map to TRBD1. V gave up 6 bases and J gave up 4 bases; unmatched junction bases: 7. This CDR3 has 14 amino acids. Germline V CDR1 and CDR2: MDHEN, SYDVKM.